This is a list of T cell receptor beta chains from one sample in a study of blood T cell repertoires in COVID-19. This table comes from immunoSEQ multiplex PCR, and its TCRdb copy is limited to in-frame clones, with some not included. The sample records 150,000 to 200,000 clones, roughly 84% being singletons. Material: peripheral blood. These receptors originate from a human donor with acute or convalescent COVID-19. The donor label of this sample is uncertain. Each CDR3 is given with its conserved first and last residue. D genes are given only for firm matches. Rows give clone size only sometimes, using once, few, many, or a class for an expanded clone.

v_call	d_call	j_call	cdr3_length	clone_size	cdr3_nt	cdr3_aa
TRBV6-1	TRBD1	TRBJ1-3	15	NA	TGTGCCAGCAGTGAGGGACAGGGGCCAGGAAACACCATATATTTT	CASSEGQGPGNTIYF
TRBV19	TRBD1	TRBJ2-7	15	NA	TGTGCCAGTAGTAGGGACGGGACAGGAGTCTACGAGCAGTACTTC	CASSRDGTGVYEQYF
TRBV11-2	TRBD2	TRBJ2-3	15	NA	TGTGCCAGCAGCTTACTAGCGGGAGGGTTGAATACGCAGTATTTT	CASSLLAGGLNTQYF
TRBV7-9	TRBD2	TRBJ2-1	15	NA	TGTGCCAGCAGCCCGGGACTAGCGGGAGGCATTGAGCAGTTCTTC	CASSPGLAGGIEQFF
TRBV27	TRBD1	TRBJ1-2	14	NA	TGTGCCAGCAGTCGACTACAGGGGAACTATGGCTACACCTTC	CASSRLQGNYGYTF
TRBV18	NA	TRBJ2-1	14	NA	TGTGCCAGCTCCCAGGAGGTCTCGAGCAATGAGCAGTTCTTC	CASSQEVSSNEQFF
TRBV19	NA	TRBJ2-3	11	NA	TGTGCCAGTAGTACCGTCGGGAGTGTGTTTTTT	CASSTVGSVFF
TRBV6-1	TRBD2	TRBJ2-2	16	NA	TGTGCCAGCAGTGACCCTAGCGGGACGGGCACCGGGGAGCTGTTTTTT	CASSDPSGTGTGELFF
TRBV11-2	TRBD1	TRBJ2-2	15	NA	TGTGCCAGCAGCTTGGGACAGGGGGCCACCGGGGAGCTGTTTTTT	CASSLGQGATGELFF
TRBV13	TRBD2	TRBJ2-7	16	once	TGTGCCAGCAGCTTACTTTCCCCTAGCGGGGGTCACGAGCAGTACTTC	CASSLLSPSGGHEQYF
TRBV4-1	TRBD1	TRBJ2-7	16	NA	TGCGCCAGCAGCCCTCCGTGGGGGACAGCGAGAAACGAGCAGTACTTC	CASSPPWGTARNEQYF
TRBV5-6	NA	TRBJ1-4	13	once	TGTGCCAGCAGCTTCGCAATGGAGGAAAAACTGTTTTTT	CASSFAMEEKLFF
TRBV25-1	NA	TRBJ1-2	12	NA	TGTGCCAGCAGTCGAGGGTACTATGGCTACACCTTC	CASSRGYYGYTF
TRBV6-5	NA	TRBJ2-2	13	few	TGTGCCAGCAGCCCGCGGGGTAAGGGGGAGCTGTTTTTT	CASSPRGKGELFF
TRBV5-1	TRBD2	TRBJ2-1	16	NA	TGCGCCAGTAATCCCAGGGCGGGGGGCCTCTACAATGAGCAGTTCTTC	CASNPRAGGLYNEQFF
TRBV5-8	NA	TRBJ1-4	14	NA	TGTGCCAGCAGCTTGGACAGATTTAATGAAAAACTGTTTTTT	CASSLDRFNEKLFF
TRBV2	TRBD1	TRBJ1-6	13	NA	TGTGCCAGCAGTTGGGACAGGTCCACACCCCTCCACTTT	CASSWDRSTPLHF
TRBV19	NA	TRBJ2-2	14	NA	TGTGCCAGTAGTATGACTACTAACACCGGGGAGCTGTTTTTT	CASSMTTNTGELFF
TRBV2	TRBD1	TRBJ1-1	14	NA	TGTGCCAGCAAGGGCATGACAGGGGGCACTGAAGCTTTCTTT	CASKGMTGGTEAFF
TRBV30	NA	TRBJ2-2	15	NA	TGTGCCTGGAGTCAAGGGGCAGGTTTCACCGGGGAGCTGTTTTTT	CAWSQGAGFTGELFF
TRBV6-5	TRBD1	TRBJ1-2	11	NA	TGTGCCAGCTCGACAGGGCCTGGCTACACCTTC	CASSTGPGYTF
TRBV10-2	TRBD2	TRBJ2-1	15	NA	TGCGCCAGCAGGGATGGGGAGGGGTCCTACAATGAGCAGTTCTTC	CASRDGEGSYNEQFF
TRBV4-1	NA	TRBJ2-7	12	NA	TGCGCCAGCAGCCAGGGGGCGAGCGAGCAGTACTTC	CASSQGASEQYF
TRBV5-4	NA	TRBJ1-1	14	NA	TGTGCCAGCAGCTTGGTCGCGATGAACACTGAAGCTTTCTTT	CASSLVAMNTEAFF
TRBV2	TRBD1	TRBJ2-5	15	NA	TGTGCCAGCAGTGAGGCAGGGGGTGTGGAAGAGACCCAGTACTTC	CASSEAGGVEETQYF
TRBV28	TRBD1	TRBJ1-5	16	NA	TGTGCCACCAGGCAGGACAGGCGGGGAGGCAATCAGCCCCAGCATTTT	CATRQDRRGGNQPQHF
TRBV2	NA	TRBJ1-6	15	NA	TGTGCCAGCAGTGAAGGCAGCTCCCGGGGTTCACCCCTCCACTTT	CASSEGSSRGSPLHF
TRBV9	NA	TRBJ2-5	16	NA	TGTGCCAGCAGCGTAGGAGGTGGGGGGGCCCGTGAGACCCAGTACTTC	CASSVGGGGARETQYF
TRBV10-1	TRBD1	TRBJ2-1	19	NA	TGCGCCAGCGGCCCAGACCCGGGACAGAGTTCGAGCTCCTACAATGAGCAGTTCTTC	CASGPDPGQSSSSYNEQFF
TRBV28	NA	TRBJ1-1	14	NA	TGTGCCAGCAGTTTACAGGGGCCAAGGGGTGAAGCTTTCTTT	CASSLQGPRGEAFF
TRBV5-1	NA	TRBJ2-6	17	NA	TGCGCCAGCAGCTTGGGGCTAGGACTTTCTGGGGCCAACGTCCTGACTTTC	CASSLGLGLSGANVLTF